The 6 T cell receptor beta chains reported below all come from one sample, sequenced in a study of vaccination and CD4 T cells after COVID-19. The treatment here: approximately 11-day PBMC culture with coronavirus spike peptide pools or control peptides (ViraFEST assay). No antigen is known for these receptors. Cultured CD4+ T cell DNA was sequenced using the Oncomine TCR Beta short-read assay. TCRdb ran MiXCR on the PCR reads and lists one entry per CDR3 protein. Among fewer than 15,000 distinct CDR3 sequences, over 35% were seen once, and the ten largest hold roughly 7.4%. The material sequenced was CD4+ T cells from blood, cultured in vitro, taken after SARS-CoV-2 vaccination. The receptor set was obtained from a human donor who had recovered from COVID-19.

This clonotype was recorded a few times. The gene calls are TRBV20-1 and TRBJ2-5; 8 bases fit TRBD1. Germline values: CDR1 DFQATT, CDR2 SNEGSKA (reference sequence). V lost 5 bases, J lost 4 bases, and 6 bases stayed unmatched. CDR3 length equals 13 residues. CDR3 nucleotides: TGCAGTGCTGAGGACAGGGACGGAGAGACCCAGTACTTC. It is translated as CSAEDRDGETQYF.

The chain is built from TRBV25-1 and TRBJ2-5; 14 bases map to TRBD2. The CDR3 contains 17 residues. Germline lookup yields CDR1 MGHDK and CDR2 SYGVNS. With V trimmed by 6 bases and J by 4 bases, 10 bases remained unmatched. CDR3 nucleotide sequence: TGTGCCAGCAGCCAGGTGACTGGACTAGCGGGAGGAGAGACCCAGTACTTC. It translates to CASSQVTGLAGGETQYF.

The table lists this clonotype with a few counts. The rearrangement links TRBV2 to TRBJ1-6; D remains unclear. From germline, CDR1 is SNHLY and CDR2 FYNNEI. This CDR3 is 13 amino acids long. V was trimmed by 7 bases and J by 10 bases, leaving 14 bases between them. In DNA, the CDR3 is TGTGCCAGCAATACGGGATTAGAATCACCCCTCCACTTT. Its protein is CASNTGLESPLHF.

Only one count was recorded for this clonotype. This chain connects TRBV7-8 to TRBJ2-1; no firm D call. The germline V and J ends were trimmed by 1 base and 7 bases, with 8 bases remaining between them. CDR3 size: 13 residues. The germline V gene encodes CDR1 SGHVS and CDR2 FQNEAQ. The DNA of the CDR3 is TGTGCCAGCAGCTTAGGGTACGTAAATGAGCAGTTCTTC. This encodes CASSLGYVNEQFF.

This chain joins TRBV19 and TRBJ2-1; D perhaps matches TRBD2 (5 bases). The length of the CDR3 is 13 residues. V was clipped by 4 bases and J by 3 bases, with 7 bases between them. Germline V gene lookup returns CDR1 LNHDA and CDR2 SQIVND (reference sequence). CDR3 sequence reads: CASSTRDYNEQFF. DNA for the CDR3: TGTGCCAGTAGTACCCGGGACTACAATGAGCAGTTCTTC.

This clonotype was counted between two and nine times. The gene calls are TRBV12-3 or TRBV12-4 and TRBJ2-4; either TRBD1 or TRBD2 may fit D (5 bases each). V lost 10 bases to trimming and J lost 6 bases, with 16 bases between them. The CDR3 consists of 13 residues. CDR3 nucleotide sequence: TGTGCCACCGGGACCCTGTGGGGAAACATTCAGTACTTC. This sequence encodes CATGTLWGNIQYF.